This record covers a single TCR beta chain. This clone was seen just once. Its antigen remains unidentified. One base away there is no much larger clone; base qualities are not given. The same CDR3 is also encoded by other DNA sequences in this sample. TCRbeta CDR3 regions were amplified from genomic DNA using the immunoSEQ Assay, a bias-controlled multiplex PCR. The published analysis was carried out like this. Nucleated cell counts per sample were estimated from amplification of reference gene primers within the assay. To quantify the absolute abundance of each unique TCRbeta CDR3 rearrangement, sequence reads were collapsed and filtered. For each sample, productive Simpson clonality was calculated as the square root of Simpson's diversity index across productive rearrangements. TCRdb took over this immuneACCESS table, retaining in-frame rearrangements with V and J assigned. Such tables are incomplete; in checked studies, under half of the missing clones stem from an unresolved V gene, and the remainder is unexplained. That table gives V, J and clone size, and the DNA gave D and trimming. The table for this sample lists about 300,000 clones; just over 90% of them were counted only once. Of the sample, about 2% is held by the ten largest clones.

The source of the sample is a study of blood T cell repertoires in COVID-19 (dated by TCRdb to about 2020). Describing the broader study: Collaborator samples came from the United States, Italy and Spain and covered acute and convalescent phases of COVID-19. Sample metadata almost always included a de-identified subject ID, COVID-19 status, age in years and sex. HLA class I and class II types, where available, came from metadata supplied by the sample provider rather than from assay-based typing. A freely available public database, intended as a resource for researchers studying the immune response to SARS-CoV-2, is where the repertoires were released. The prospective study material was composed of cDNA or gDNA derived from T cells, B-cell-depleted T cells, or PBMCs. The samples were drawn from two sources: the first 160 participants of the ongoing ImmuneRACE study, and 950 to 1,500 subjects contributed by 6 global collaborators. The dataset comprised deeply sampled blood TCRbeta repertoires from subjects exposed to, actively infected with, or recovered from COVID-19.

General conclusions and limits of the study: The amount of clinical and demographic metadata varied by source and participant and was provided uncurated.

One collaborating source in Seattle enrolled patients during active infection and followed them longitudinally through the course of disease. Whole blood was collected in K2EDTA tubes by collaborating institutions according to the institutions' own protocols. For TCRbeta analysis, collaborators shipped samples in one of three forms: frozen whole blood, isolated PBMCs, or DNA extracted from either of those sample types. Taken from the germline V gene (reference sequence), the CDR1 and CDR2 loops are MNHEY and SMNVEV. Spanning cysteine to phenylalanine, the CDR3 consists of 15 amino acids. Here the CDR3 DNA is all that survives: 45 bases in frame from base 1. At the junction V is shortened by 0 bases and J by 3 bases; bases outside the gene matches: 1.

The receptor was isolated from a young woman with COVID-19, enrolled during active disease. What was sequenced was peripheral blood. The V and J segments used are TRBV27 and TRBJ2-7; 11 central nucleotides agree with TRBD1. CDR3 reads: CASSLSGTGGYEQYF. The base sequence is TGTGCCAGCAGTTTATCCGGGACAGGGGGCTACGAGCAGTACTTC.